Listed below are T cell receptor beta chains from one sample, sequenced in a study of Ad26.COV2.S vaccination and SARS-CoV-2 variants. The repertoire was sequenced with immunoSEQ multiplex PCR; TCRdb's copy has only in-frame clones and lacks some. The data show more than 250,000 clones, more than 75% seen once. Sequenced here: peripheral blood, sampled in a trial of Ad26.COV2.S vaccine versus placebo. These receptors all stem from a person aged 18 to 59 who received the Ad26.COV2.S COVID-19 vaccine or a placebo. Both conserved end residues are part of each CDR3. Each record gives: V gene, clone size, J gene, D gene, CDR3 protein, CDR3 DNA. A D gene is named only where the DNA matches it firmly. Where a row states a size, it is once, few, many or the class of an expanded clone; other rows omit it.

TRBV3-1/TRBV3-2	NA	TRBJ2-1	NA	CASSPRYNEQFF	TGTGCCAGCAGTCCTCGTTACAATGAGCAGTTCTTC
TRBV7-9	NA	TRBJ2-7	NA	CASTSELRGSYEQYF	TGTGCCAGCACCTCCGAGCTTCGGGGCAGCTACGAGCAGTACTTC
TRBV10-3	NA	TRBJ1-1	NA	CAISGRDTEAFF	TGTGCCATCAGTGGCAGGGACACTGAAGCTTTCTTT
TRBV5-6	once	TRBJ1-1	NA	CASSLGVTEAFF	TGTGCCAGCAGCTTGGGAGTCACTGAAGCTTTCTTT
TRBV11-2	NA	TRBJ1-2	NA	CASSLVPKGGYTF	TGTGCCAGCAGCTTAGTCCCGAAGGGTGGCTACACCTTC
TRBV30	NA	TRBJ2-3	TRBD2	CAWSFSGSTDTQYF	TGTGCCTGGAGTTTTAGCGGGAGCACAGATACGCAGTATTTT
TRBV5-6	NA	TRBJ2-1	NA	CASSLITGDNEQFF	TGTGCCAGCAGCTTGATTACGGGAGACAATGAGCAGTTCTTC
TRBV7-2	NA	TRBJ2-2	NA	CASRLTGQLNTGELFF	TGTGCCAGCAGGTTAACGGGACAATTGAACACCGGGGAGCTGTTTTTT
TRBV30	NA	TRBJ1-1	NA	CAWSGHSDTEAFF	TGTGCCTGGAGTGGCCATTCCGACACTGAAGCTTTCTTT
TRBV5-4	once	TRBJ2-1	NA	CASSQGQGVYNEQFF	TGTGCCAGCAGCCAGGGACAAGGGGTCTACAATGAGCAGTTCTTC
TRBV20-1	NA	TRBJ2-5	NA	CSATPQETQYF	TGCAGTGCTACCCCGCAAGAGACCCAGTACTTC
TRBV2	NA	TRBJ2-1	NA	CASIVTIENEQFF	TGTGCCAGCATTGTGACTATAGAAAATGAGCAGTTCTTC
TRBV7-6	NA	TRBJ1-1	NA	CASSLKNTEAFF	TGTGCCAGCAGCTTAAAGAACACTGAAGCTTTCTTT
TRBV6-4	NA	TRBJ1-2	TRBD1	CASSAGGIYGYTF	TGTGCCAGCAGTGCAGGGGGAATTTATGGCTACACCTTC
TRBV29-1	NA	TRBJ2-7	NA	CSVEERPGPYEQYF	TGCAGCGTTGAAGAGCGGCCAGGCCCCTACGAGCAGTACTTC
TRBV12-5	NA	TRBJ2-1	TRBD1	CASGQVTGGSSYNEQFF	TGTGCTAGTGGTCAAGTGACAGGGGGGAGCTCCTACAATGAGCAGTTCTTC
TRBV2	NA	TRBJ1-3	NA	CASRRQSGNTIYF	TGTGCCAGCCGTAGACAGTCTGGAAACACCATATATTTT
TRBV2	few	TRBJ2-2	TRBD2	CASSETSAANTGELFF	TGTGCCAGCAGTGAAACTAGCGCTGCGAACACCGGGGAGCTGTTTTTT
TRBV7-2	NA	TRBJ1-6	NA	CASRSGTVNSPLHF	TGTGCCAGCAGATCCGGGACGGTGAATTCACCCCTCCACTTT
TRBV10-2	NA	TRBJ2-5	TRBD2	CASRALAGEETQYF	TGCGCCAGCAGGGCACTAGCGGGGGAAGAGACCCAGTACTTC
TRBV11-3	few	TRBJ2-7	NA	CASSLGASREQYF	TGTGCCAGCAGCTTAGGGGCGTCGAGGGAGCAGTACTTC
TRBV4-1	once	TRBJ1-2	NA	CASSQERATVGGYTF	TGCGCCAGCAGCCAAGAGAGGGCGACTGTGGGTGGCTACACCTTC
TRBV7-2	few	TRBJ1-1	NA	CASSLGSYEAFF	TGTGCCAGCAGCTTAGGTAGCTATGAAGCTTTCTTT
TRBV29-1	NA	TRBJ2-6	TRBD1	CSVEMSGDRGHSGANVLTF	TGCAGCGTTGAAATGTCCGGGGACAGGGGGCATTCTGGGGCCAACGTCCTGACTTTC
TRBV5-1	once	TRBJ1-5	NA	CASSLGAPGQPQHF	TGCGCCAGCAGCTTGGGGGCCCCAGGGCAGCCCCAGCATTTT
TRBV11-2	NA	TRBJ2-1	NA	CASSLGATDNEQFF	TGTGCCAGCAGCTTAGGTGCCACAGACAATGAGCAGTTCTTC
TRBV5-1	once	TRBJ2-5	NA	CASSLEGSQETQYF	TGCGCCAGCAGCTTGGAGGGCTCACAAGAGACCCAGTACTTC
TRBV6-1	NA	TRBJ1-5	NA	CASSEGYSGYSNQPQHF	TGTGCCAGCAGTGAAGGGTACTCTGGATATAGCAATCAGCCCCAGCATTTT
TRBV7-9	NA	TRBJ1-1	NA	CASRSMNTEAFF	TGTGCCTCCCGCAGCATGAACACTGAAGCTTTCTTT
TRBV25-1	NA	TRBJ1-1	NA	CASSEYGNLGTEAFF	TGTGCCAGCAGTGAATATGGGAACCTGGGCACTGAAGCTTTCTTT
TRBV4-2	few	TRBJ1-2	NA	CASSQEGRFYGYTF	TGTGCCAGCAGCCAAGAGGGCAGGTTCTATGGCTACACCTTC
TRBV7-2	NA	TRBJ2-1	TRBD2	CASSISGGARYNEQFF	TGTGCCAGCAGCATTAGCGGGGGGGCCAGGTACAATGAGCAGTTCTTC
TRBV30	NA	TRBJ2-7	TRBD1	CAWSVLGQFSYEQYF	TGTGCCTGGAGTGTACTGGGACAGTTTTCCTACGAGCAGTACTTC
TRBV14	few	TRBJ2-6	NA	CASSQERGLGGSGANVLTF	TGTGCCAGCAGCCAAGAGAGGGGCCTAGGGGGCTCTGGGGCCAACGTCCTGACTTTC
TRBV7-9	many	TRBJ1-2	NA	CASSLGPDGYTF	TGTGCCAGCAGCTTAGGTCCCGATGGCTACACCTTC
TRBV19	NA	TRBJ1-3	TRBD1	CATGPRGRGNTIYF	TGTGCCACCGGCCCCAGGGGGCGCGGAAACACCATATATTTT
TRBV6-5	once	TRBJ2-7	NA	CASSSPIYEQYF	TGTGCCAGCAGTTCTCCGATCTACGAGCAGTACTTC
TRBV30	NA	TRBJ2-7	NA	CAWSRGQDEQYF	TGTGCCTGGAGTAGGGGACAAGACGAGCAGTACTTC
TRBV6-6	NA	TRBJ1-5	TRBD1	CASTRTGAGNQPQHF	TGTGCCAGCACCCGGACAGGGGCGGGCAATCAGCCCCAGCATTTT
TRBV5-1	NA	TRBJ1-2	NA	CASSRDTAANYGYTF	TGCGCCAGCAGCCGGGACACAGCAGCTAACTATGGCTACACCTTC
TRBV7-2	once	TRBJ1-5	TRBD1	CASSLEAGGRNQPQHF	TGTGCCAGCAGCTTAGAAGCAGGGGGCCGCAATCAGCCCCAGCATTTT
TRBV27	NA	TRBJ1-2	TRBD1	CASSLSGTGNYGYTF	TGTGCCAGCAGTTTATCCGGGACAGGGAACTATGGCTACACCTTC
TRBV2	NA	TRBJ1-5	TRBD1	CASSDLGQGASGNQPQHF	TGTGCCAGCAGTGACTTGGGACAGGGGGCGTCGGGCAATCAGCCCCAGCATTTT
TRBV4-3	NA	TRBJ2-4	NA	CASSQSRTVAKNIQYF	TGCGCCAGCAGCCAATCTCGGACAGTAGCCAAAAACATTCAGTACTTC
TRBV7-9	NA	TRBJ2-1	TRBD2	CASSLRLAGAVDEQFF	TGTGCCAGCAGCTTAAGGCTAGCGGGGGCAGTAGATGAGCAGTTCTTC
TRBV27	NA	TRBJ1-5	NA	CASSLDYSNQPQHF	TGTGCCAGCAGTCTGGATTATAGCAATCAGCCCCAGCATTTT
TRBV5-4	once	TRBJ1-2	NA	CASSLAQEYGYTF	TGTGCCAGCAGCTTGGCACAGGAGTATGGCTACACCTTC
TRBV6-5	once	TRBJ1-2	NA	CASRLNRARGYGYTF	TGTGCCAGCAGGCTGAACAGGGCCCGGGGCTATGGCTACACCTTC
TRBV9	NA	TRBJ2-7	NA	CASSPNPGGSYEQYF	TGTGCCAGCAGCCCGAACCCAGGGGGGTCCTACGAGCAGTACTTC
TRBV28	NA	TRBJ1-5	NA	CASRVVPLSNQPQHF	TGTGCCAGCAGAGTGGTACCCTTAAGCAATCAGCCCCAGCATTTT
TRBV5-1	NA	TRBJ1-1	NA	CANSLWGADTEAFF	TGCGCCAACAGCTTGTGGGGGGCGGACACTGAAGCTTTCTTT
TRBV19	NA	TRBJ1-2	NA	CASSTGSQNYGYTF	TGTGCCAGTAGTACAGGGAGTCAAAACTATGGCTACACCTTC
TRBV2	NA	TRBJ2-1	NA	CASGGYNEQFF	TGTGCCAGCGGGGGGTACAATGAGCAGTTCTTC
TRBV2	NA	TRBJ1-4	NA	CASSEASRGGEKLFF	TGTGCCAGCAGTGAAGCGTCGAGGGGGGGTGAAAAACTGTTTTTT
TRBV7-9	once	TRBJ1-1	TRBD1	CASSLEEDRENTEAFF	TGTGCCAGCAGCTTAGAGGAGGACAGGGAGAACACTGAAGCTTTCTTT